This paragraph covers one T cell receptor (beta chain) sequence. The CDR3 length is 14 residues. Trimming took 6 bases from V and 3 from J, leaving 14 bases between them. Germline V gene lookup returns CDR1 MNHEY and CDR2 SVGAGI. The sample comes from a study of technical replicates of blood from a handful of donors. The repertoire was sequenced with immunoSEQ multiplex PCR; TCRdb's copy has only in-frame clones and lacks some. The sample holds around 72,000 clones, roughly 92% seen once. Sequenced sample: PBMCs. V is TRBV6-5 and J is TRBJ1-2, with D possibly TRBD1 on 5 matching bases. This sequence was found in a human donor in good health. Some clones in this sample may be carry-over from other donors' samples. CDR3 in amino acids: CASSPAGRDYGYTF. CDR3 in DNA: TGTGCCAGCAGCCCCGCGGGACGGGACTATGGCTACACCTTC.